These 12 T cell receptor beta chains came from one sample sequenced in a study of blood T cell repertoires in COVID-19 (TCRdb year 2020). Library preparation was by the immunoSEQ multiplex PCR assay. This immuneACCESS table, as held by TCRdb, lists in-frame sequences with V and J called but not all clones. Of the missing ones, under half trace to an unresolved V gene in checked studies; the others have no known cause. The sample table lists over 200,000 clones, 70% to 90% of them with a count of one. The ten largest clonotypes hold 11% of the sample. The source material was peripheral blood. The receptors were gathered from a man in his forties or fifties with COVID-19, enrolled during active disease.

The chain recombines TRBV29-1 with TRBJ1-5; maybe TRBD1 (6 bases). The CDR3 length is 13 residues. The germline V and J ends were trimmed by 6 bases and 4 bases, with 13 bases remaining between them. Per the germline V gene, CDR1 is SQVTM and CDR2 is ANQGSEA. The CDR3 sequence is CSVQGQINQPQHF. CDR3 nucleotide sequence: TGCAGCGTCCAAGGACAGATTAATCAGCCCCAGCATTTT.

The DNA of the CDR3 is TGTGCCAGCAGCTTACGGCAGGGTACGATCAATGAGCAGTTCTTC. It codes for CASSLRQGTINEQFF. The chain employs TRBV7-9 and TRBJ2-1; tentative D call: TRBD1 (5 bases). The CDR3 has 15 residues. CDR1 and CDR2 (germline): SEHNR, FQNEAQ (reference sequence). V was pared by 2 bases and J by 6 bases, with 14 bases between.

The CDR3: CASSTGIQINQPQHF. The DNA of the CDR3 is TGTGCCAGTAGTACAGGGATACAAATTAATCAGCCCCAGCATTTT. The genes are TRBV19 and TRBJ1-5; a possible D gene is TRBD1 (5 bases). Deletions cut 4 bases from V and 4 bases from J, with 14 bases between. In germline, CDR1 is LNHDA, CDR2 SQIVND (reference sequence). This CDR3 spans 15 amino acids.

The chain's CDR3 is CASSIDGNTEAFF. The CDR3 DNA follows: TGTGCCAGTAGTATAGACGGTAACACTGAAGCTTTCTTT. The chain carries TRBV19 and TRBJ1-1; no clear D. Trimming removed 0 bases from V and 2 bases from J, with 4 bases in between. Germline lookup yields CDR1 LNHDA and CDR2 SQIVND (reference sequence). CDR3 length: 13 residues. Supplemented by reference TRBV19 and TRBJ1-1, the full variable domain reads DGGITQSPKYLFRKEGQNVTLSCEQNLNHDAMYWYRQDPGQGLRLIYYSQIVNDFQKGDIAEGYSVSREKKESFPLTVTSAQKNPTAFYLCASSIDGNTEAFFGQGTRLTVV.

The CDR3 is CAPSHGGGSYNEQFF. CDR3 bases: TGTGCCCCCAGCCACGGGGGGGGTTCCTACAATGAGCAGTTCTTC. V gene TRBV13 combines with J gene TRBJ2-1; TRBD2 aligns across 8 bases. This CDR3 spans 15 amino acids. The trim removed 11 bases at V and 1 base at J, leaving 10 bases unmatched. The germline V gene encodes CDR1 PRHDT and CDR2 FYEKMQ (reference sequence).

The chain employs TRBV29-1 and TRBJ2-1; 9 positions agree with TRBD2. The trim removed 3 bases at V and 6 bases at J, leaving 6 bases unmatched. CDR3 length: 14 residues. Germline loops: CDR1 SQVTM, CDR2 ANQGSEA. CDR3 amino acids: CSVDALAGTNEQFF. The CDR3 nucleotides are TGCAGCGTTGATGCGCTAGCGGGGACCAATGAGCAGTTCTTC.

The gene calls are TRBV6-4 and TRBJ2-1; maybe TRBD2 (5 bases). The V end was cut by 5 bases, the J end by 0 bases, with 14 bases between. Germline V gives CDR1 MRHNA, CDR2 SNTAGT. The CDR3 runs to 16 residues. CDR3 nucleotides: TGTGCCAGCAGTAAGGGAGACTTAGGCTCCTACAATGAGCAGTTCTTC. Its translation: CASSKGDLGSYNEQFF.

J is TRBJ2-7 and V is TRBV5-1; the match to TRBD1 covers 10 bases. This CDR3 is built from 15 residues. Germline V lookup: CDR1 SGHRS, CDR2 YFSETQ. V shed 3 bases, J shed 5 bases, and the junction held 8 bases outside the gene matches. CDR3 region: CASSSGQGVSDEQYF. As DNA, the CDR3 is TGCGCCAGCAGCTCCGGACAGGGGGTCTCGGACGAGCAGTACTTC.

This chain connects TRBV4-3 to TRBJ1-6; D not resolved. V lost 3 bases and J 3 bases, leaving 6 bases between the germline ends. Per germline, CDR1 LGHNA and CDR2 YSLEER. This CDR3 region has 14 residues. In DNA form, the CDR3 reads TGCGCCAGCAGCCAGGACTTCTATAATTCACCCCTCCACTTT. Its protein product is CASSQDFYNSPLHF.

This chain joins TRBV4-3 and TRBJ1-3; D is unclear. V dropped 0 bases and J dropped 0 bases, with 9 bases sitting between them. From germline, CDR1 is LGHNA and CDR2 YSLEER. This CDR3 spans 16 amino acids. The CDR3 DNA sequence: TGCGCCAGCAGCCAAGAGATGGGCAGCTCTGGAAACACCATATATTTT. Amino acid sequence: CASSQEMGSSGNTIYF.

The chain combines TRBV7-9 with TRBJ2-2; TRBD1 is a possible D gene (6 bases). V shed 6 bases and J shed 1 base, with 9 bases lying between them. The CDR3 extends over 14 amino acids. Germline CDR1 is SEHNR and CDR2 is FQNEAQ (reference sequence). CDR3 in DNA: TGTGCCAGCAGAGTGACAGGGAACACCGGGGAGCTGTTTTTT. It specifies CASRVTGNTGELFF.

The chain uses TRBV7-9 and TRBJ1-2; the D is unclear. The germline gives CDR1 SEHNR, CDR2 FQNEAQ (reference sequence). V was pared by 8 bases and J by 0 bases, with 10 bases between. This CDR3 comprises 13 residues. For the CDR3, the DNA is TGTGCCAGCCTAAGATCTACTAACTATGGCTACACCTTC. Residues: CASLRSTNYGYTF.